What follows are 9 T cell receptor beta chains derived from one specimen sequenced in a study of blood T cell repertoires in COVID-19. Profiled with immunoSEQ multiplex PCR; TCRdb holds only in-frame clones, not every one. The data hold approximately 250,000 clones, with over 75% observed a single time. The source material was PBMCs or T cells enriched from blood (not recorded which). These receptors were collected from a woman between 45 and 60 years old with acute COVID-19.

In this sample, this clone turned up a few times. The chain combines TRBV6-1 with TRBJ2-3, with 9 bases identical to TRBD1. Germline V gene sequence: CDR1 MNHNS, CDR2 SASEGT. The CDR3 loop spans 15 amino acids. J gave up 7 bases and V 2 bases, and 7 bases lay outside the gene matches. The CDR3: CASSELGQGLYTQYF. The DNA of the CDR3 is TGTGCCAGCAGTGAATTGGGACAGGGCTTGTATACGCAGTATTTT.

This chain links TRBV14 with TRBJ2-5; no definite D call. Germline V gene lookup returns CDR1 SGHDN and CDR2 FVKESK. Trimming pared 5 bases from V and 4 bases from J, leaving 14 bases between. The CDR3 runs 14 residues. The CDR3 DNA sequence: TGTGCCAGCAGCAACTCTTTTCTCCGAGAGACCCAGTACTTC. As protein: CASSNSFLRETQYF.

The chain uses TRBV11-2 and TRBJ2-3, with D possibly TRBD2 on 6 matching bases. Germline CDR1 reads SGHAT; CDR2 reads FQNNGV. The CDR3 spans 14 residues. The germline V and J ends were trimmed by 5 bases and 3 bases, with 12 bases remaining between them. The DNA of the CDR3 is TGTGCCAGCAGCGCAGAGGGGAGGACAGATACGCAGTATTTT. Its protein is CASSAEGRTDTQYF.

The chain links TRBV4-1 to TRBJ1-3, with 9 bases that match TRBD1. V lost 0 bases and J lost 9; bases outside the gene matches: 12. Germline loops: CDR1 MGHRA, CDR2 YSYEKL. The CDR3 spans 17 residues. The CDR3 loop is CASSQDIGTGSLGTIYF. For the CDR3, the DNA is TGCGCCAGCAGCCAAGATATTGGGACAGGGTCTCTAGGCACCATATATTTT.

The J gene is TRBJ1-2, the V gene TRBV19, with 10 bases lining up with TRBD1. CDR1 and CDR2 (germline): LNHDA, SQIVND (reference sequence). V trimming: 3 bases; J trimming: 8 bases; junction bases outside the gene matches: 3. CDR3 size: 13 residues. CDR3 sequence reads: CASSIPTGGGYTF. In nucleotides, the CDR3 is TGTGCCAGTAGTATCCCGACAGGGGGCGGCTACACCTTC.

CDR3 in amino acids: CASSSGLAGVWEQYF. CDR3 DNA sequence: TGTGCCAGCAGCTCGGGACTAGCGGGTGTCTGGGAGCAGTACTTC. This rearrangement joins TRBV7-2 to TRBJ2-7, with 12 bases matching TRBD2. Unmatched junction bases numbered 8, after V lost 4 bases and J lost 7 bases. This CDR3 has 15 residues. Germline-derived CDR1 and CDR2 are SGHTA and FQGNSA. Full variable domain (remainder filled in from reference TRBV7-2 and TRBJ2-7): GAGVSQSPSNKVTEKGKDVELRCDPISGHTALYWYRQSLGQGLEFLIYFQGNSAPDKSGLPSDRFSAERTGGSVSTLTIQRTQQEDSAVYLCASSSGLAGVWEQYFGPGTRLTVT.

The rearrangement joins TRBV19 to TRBJ1-5, with TRBD1 identical over 9 bases. The CDR3 is made up of 15 amino acids. Unmatched junction bases numbered 11, after V lost 11 bases and J lost 3 bases. Germline V gives CDR1 LNHDA, CDR2 SQIVND (reference sequence). Here the CDR3 reads CASEEGQGHNQPQHF. In DNA form, the CDR3 reads TGTGCCTCTGAAGAGGGACAGGGACACAATCAGCCCCAGCATTTT.

The chain links TRBV27 to TRBJ1-2, with a tentative D call TRBD1 (6 bases). Germline CDR1 is MNHEY and CDR2 is SMNVEV (reference sequence). This CDR3 has 14 amino acids. Trimming shortened V by 8 bases and J by 3 bases, and 16 bases separated the two germline ends. The CDR3 loop is CASGQQGGDYGYTF. CDR3 in DNA: TGTGCCAGCGGTCAACAGGGTGGCGACTATGGCTACACCTTC.

The V and J genes are TRBV9 and TRBJ2-1; 8 bases agree with TRBD2. The CDR3 loop spans 15 amino acids. Germline CDR1 and CDR2: SGDLS and YYNGEE. With 0 bases clipped from V and 6 bases from J, the junction kept 5 bases outside the gene matches. In DNA form, the CDR3 reads TGTGCCAGCAGCGTAGTGGCGGGGGGAATCAATGAGCAGTTCTTC. This gives the protein CASSVVAGGINEQFF.